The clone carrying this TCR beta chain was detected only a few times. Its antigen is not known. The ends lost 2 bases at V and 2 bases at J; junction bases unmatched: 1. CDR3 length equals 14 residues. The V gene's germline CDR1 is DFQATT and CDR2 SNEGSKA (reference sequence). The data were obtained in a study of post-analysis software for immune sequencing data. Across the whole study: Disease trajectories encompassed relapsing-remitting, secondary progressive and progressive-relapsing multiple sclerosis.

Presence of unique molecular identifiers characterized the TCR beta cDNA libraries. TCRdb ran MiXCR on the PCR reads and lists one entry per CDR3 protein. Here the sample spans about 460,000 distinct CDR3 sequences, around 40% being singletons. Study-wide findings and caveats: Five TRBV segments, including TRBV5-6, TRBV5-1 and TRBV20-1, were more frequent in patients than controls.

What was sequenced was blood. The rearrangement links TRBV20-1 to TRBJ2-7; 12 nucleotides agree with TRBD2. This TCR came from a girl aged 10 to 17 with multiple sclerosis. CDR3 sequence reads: CSARLAGGPYEQYF. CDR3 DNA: TGCAGTGCTAGACTAGCGGGAGGGCCCTACGAGCAGTACTTC.